This T cell receptor (beta chain) stems from a study of T cells after yellow fever vaccination. Germline CDR1 DFQATT, CDR2 SNEGSKA (reference sequence). Trimming took 3 bases from V and 1 from J, leaving 12 bases between them. This CDR3 region has 14 residues. Each CDR3 protein gets one entry after TCRdb re-called the 5' RACE reads with MiXCR. Of about 350,000 distinct CDR3 sequences in the sample, approximately 8% were seen once. The sequence came from a man in his late teens or twenties who received the YFV17D yellow fever vaccine. Specimen: PBMCs, collected roughly seven weeks after the first yellow fever vaccination. V is TRBV20-1 and J is TRBJ2-5; D perhaps matches TRBD2 (5 bases). CDR3 region: CSASFGETQETQYF. DNA of the CDR3: TGCAGTGCTAGTTTCGGGGAAACCCAAGAGACCCAGTACTTC.